The sequence of this T cell receptor (beta chain) was determined in a study of technical replicates of blood from a few donors. Only in-frame clones appear in the TCRdb table, and some are missing; sequencing was by immunoSEQ multiplex PCR. The table lists about 81,000 clones, approximately 78% of them singletons. CDR3 length equals 15 residues. Trimming removed 2 bases from V and 5 bases from J, with 15 bases in between. Germline V gene data show CDR1 as SEHNR and CDR2 as FQNEAQ (reference sequence). The specimen sequenced was PBMCs. The chain is built from TRBV7-9 and TRBJ2-5; tentative D call: TRBD1 (6 bases). The sequence derives from a human donor in good health. Some clones in this sample may be carry-over from other donors' samples. The CDR3: CASSLNGNRVETQYF. Written as DNA, the CDR3 is TGTGCCAGCAGCTTAAATGGGAACAGGGTTGAGACCCAGTACTTC.